One sample yielded the 26 T cell receptor beta chains listed below, sequenced in a study of response to subunit inactivated influenza vaccine. TCRdb re-analysed the RT-PCR reads in MiXCR, keeping a single row per CDR3 protein. The sample lists 550,000 to 800,000 distinct CDR3 sequences, about 14% seen once, with approximately 6.5% in the top ten. Sequencing used PBMCs from blood, obtained 14 to 15 days before vaccination. The receptors originated from a man aged 50-59 years who received an inactivated influenza vaccine.

V and J are TRBV5-1 and TRBJ2-5; 12 positions match TRBD2. Trimming cost V 3 bases and J 4 bases; bases outside gene matches: 7. CDR3 length equals 16 residues. Germline V gives CDR1 SGHRS, CDR2 YFSETQ. The CDR3 loop reads CASSSGLAGLGETQYF. The CDR3 DNA reads as TGCGCCAGCAGCTCTGGACTAGCGGGACTCGGAGAGACCCAGTACTTC.

The chain uses TRBV5-1 and TRBJ1-1; 11 nucleotides align to TRBD1. The V segment lost 4 bases and the J segment 6 bases; nucleotides outside the gene matches: 5. The CDR3 runs 14 residues. Germline V lookup: CDR1 SGHRS, CDR2 YFSETQ. CDR3: CASSEPGQGAEAFF. The DNA for the CDR3 is TGCGCCAGCAGCGAACCGGGACAGGGGGCTGAAGCTTTCTTT.

This chain connects TRBV5-1 to TRBJ2-5; 8 positions agree with TRBD2. This CDR3 has 14 residues. The germline V gene has CDR1 SGHRS and CDR2 YFSETQ. V shed 2 bases, J shed 3 bases, and the junction held 3 bases outside the gene matches. The CDR3 loop reads CASSFGAGEETQYF. The CDR3 coding sequence is TGCGCCAGCAGCTTTGGAGCGGGAGAAGAGACCCAGTACTTC.

This clonotype was observed a few times. The rearrangement joins TRBV6-5 to TRBJ2-1; D might be TRBD1 (6 bases). The CDR3 totals 15 residues. The germline V and J ends were trimmed by 0 bases and 7 bases, with 13 bases remaining between them. CDR1 is MNHEY and CDR2 is SVGAGI in the germline V gene. The CDR3 DNA reads as TGTGCCAGCAGTTACTCCAGGGGCGCAGGAAATGAGCAGTTCTTC. Translated: CASSYSRGAGNEQFF.

In its sample, this clonotype was seen many times. This chain uses TRBV30 with TRBJ2-1; unclear D gene. The V and J ends lost 2 bases and 15 bases respectively, with 17 bases between them. The V gene's germline CDR1 is GTSNPN and CDR2 SVGIG (reference sequence). The CDR3 extends over 12 amino acids. The CDR3: CAWSTIRIGPFF. CDR3 nucleotide sequence: TGTGCCTGGAGTACAATCCGGATTGGGCCGTTCTTC.

This clonotype was detected ten times or more. The rearrangement links TRBV6-1 to TRBJ2-2; TRBD1 might be the D (7 bases). This CDR3 is built from 13 residues. CDR1 and CDR2 from the germline V gene are MNHNS and SASEGT. The V end lost 10 bases, the J end lost 2 bases, and 11 bases lay between the germline ends. The CDR3 here is CATGDRNTGELFF. The CDR3 DNA is TGTGCCACGGGGGACAGAAACACCGGGGAGCTGTTTTTT.

This clonotype was recorded at least ten times. The rearrangement links TRBV20-1 to TRBJ2-3; 8 bases align to TRBD2. CDR3 length: 14 residues. The V gene end was trimmed by 3 bases and the J gene end by 2 bases; junction bases not matched to a gene: 4. Germline V CDR1 and CDR2: DFQATT, SNEGSKA (reference sequence). The CDR3 loop reads CSASGGLVTDTQYF. The CDR3 DNA follows: TGCAGTGCTAGTGGGGGACTAGTCACAGATACGCAGTATTTT.

At least ten counts were recorded for this clonotype. V usage is TRBV5-1 and J usage is TRBJ2-5; 9 bases align to TRBD2. V dropped 3 bases and J dropped 1; count of bases not matched to a gene: 10. Germline V lookup: CDR1 SGHRS, CDR2 YFSETQ. This CDR3 contains 17 residues. CDR3 region: CASSYDWKAGGQETQYF. The CDR3 DNA is TGCGCCAGCAGCTATGACTGGAAAGCGGGGGGCCAAGAGACCCAGTACTTC. Full variable domain (missing parts from reference TRBV5-1 and TRBJ2-5): KAGVTQTPRYLIKTRGQQVTLSCSPISGHRSVSWYQQTPGQGLQFLFEYFSETQRNKGNFPGRFSGRQFSNSRSEMNVSTLELGDSALYLCASSYDWKAGGQETQYFGPGTRLLVL.

The chain couples TRBV20-1 to TRBJ2-7; 14 nucleotides line up with TRBD2. The CDR3 sequence is 15 residues long. Germline loops: CDR1 DFQATT, CDR2 SNEGSKA (reference sequence). Trimming took 6 bases from V and 3 from J; bases not matched to a gene: 7. As DNA, the CDR3 is TGCAGTGCCCAAGGGACTAGCGGGAGTCGCTACGAGCAGTACTTC. Translation: CSAQGTSGSRYEQYF.

This clonotype has at least ten counts. This chain joins TRBV4-2 and TRBJ2-5, with 10 positions matching TRBD2. Germline CDR1 and CDR2: LGHNA and YNFKEQ. With V trimmed by 8 bases and J by 4 bases, 7 bases remained unmatched. The CDR3 has 14 residues. The chain's CDR3 is CASSSGGALETQYF. The CDR3, as DNA: TGTGCCAGCTCAAGCGGGGGGGCCTTAGAGACCCAGTACTTC.

This clonotype was recorded a few times. This chain connects TRBV5-1 to TRBJ2-3; 8 bases map to TRBD2. Germline V gene data show CDR1 as SGHRS and CDR2 as YFSETQ. The CDR3 has 15 residues. V dropped 5 bases and J dropped 1; count of bases not matched to a gene: 6. The CDR3: CASRPAGGRTDTQYF. CDR3 DNA sequence: TGCGCCAGCAGACCCGCGGGGGGCCGCACAGATACGCAGTATTTT.

The chain is built from TRBV20-1 and TRBJ2-7; 10 positions agree with TRBD1. V was clipped by 6 bases and J by 5 bases; unmatched bases: 10. From germline, CDR1 is DFQATT and CDR2 SNEGSKA (reference sequence). CDR3 size: 14 residues. The CDR3 sequence is CSAKGTGERDEQYF. The DNA of the CDR3 is TGCAGTGCCAAAGGGACAGGGGAGCGCGACGAGCAGTACTTC.

This clonotype was seen only a few times. The V call is TRBV7-2, the J call TRBJ1-3; the D is unclear. The V and J ends lost 2 bases and 2 bases respectively, with 4 bases between them. CDR1 and CDR2 from the germline V gene are SGHTA and FQGNSA. The CDR3 consists of 13 residues. CDR3 sequence reads: CASSLTTGNTIYF. The CDR3 DNA reads TGTGCCAGCAGCTTAACCACTGGAAACACCATATATTTT.

This clonotype was detected ten times or more. V usage is TRBV7-9 and J usage is TRBJ1-1; 7 bases fit TRBD1. The CDR3 contains 13 residues. Germline loops: CDR1 SEHNR, CDR2 FQNEAQ (reference sequence). The ends lost 8 bases at V and 0 bases at J; junction bases unmatched: 3. CDR3 bases: TGTGCCAGCGGACAGGAAATGAACACTGAAGCTTTCTTT. Its translation: CASGQEMNTEAFF.

This clonotype turned up a few times. The chain carries TRBV11-1 and TRBJ2-7; 8 nucleotides agree with TRBD1. This CDR3 spans 14 amino acids. The trim removed 2 bases at V and 7 bases at J, leaving 7 bases unmatched. CDR1 SGHAT and CDR2 FQDESV come from the germline V gene (reference sequence). The CDR3 sequence is CASSLNQGAREQYF. The CDR3 nucleotides read TGTGCCAGCAGCTTAAATCAGGGGGCGAGGGAGCAGTACTTC.

This clonotype was detected ten times or more. The junction departs from the called germline gene at one end, perhaps through a read error. The genes are TRBV5-1 and TRBJ1-2, with a possible D match to TRBD1 (6 bases). This CDR3 is built from 13 residues. CDR1 SGHRS and CDR2 YFSETQ come from the germline V gene. In DNA form, the CDR3 reads TGTGCCAGCAGCTTAGCAGGGGACTATGGCTACACCTTC. Translating it yields CASSLAGDYGYTF.

The chain carries TRBV19 and TRBJ1-1; no definite D call. Trimming took off 4 bases at V and 0 bases at J, with 3 bases between the two ends. This CDR3 spans 12 amino acids. Germline assignment: CDR1 LNHDA and CDR2 SQIVND (reference sequence). CDR3 nucleotide sequence: TGTGCCAGTAGTAAGATGAACACTGAAGCTTTCTTT. As protein: CASSKMNTEAFF.

This clonotype was seen a few times. This chain uses TRBV20-1 with TRBJ2-5; 9 bases fit TRBD2. J gave up 0 bases and V 7 bases, and 12 bases lay outside the gene matches. The CDR3 contains 16 residues. The germline gives CDR1 DFQATT, CDR2 SNEGSKA (reference sequence). For the CDR3, the DNA is TGCAGTGTAGGGCTAGCGGGGAGAGGGTACCAAGAGACCCAGTACTTC. Its protein is CSVGLAGRGYQETQYF.

This clonotype was recorded a few times. The chain uses TRBV4-3 and TRBJ1-4; D not resolved. Germline lookup yields CDR1 LGHNA and CDR2 YSLEER. This CDR3 comprises 15 residues. V was shortened by 6 bases and J by 4 bases, with 15 bases between the two germline ends. DNA for the CDR3: TGCGCCAGCAGTGCTAGCCAGTCCGTTAATGAAAAACTGTTTTTT. Amino acids: CASSASQSVNEKLFF.

V gene TRBV27 combines with J gene TRBJ2-1; 7 bases are shared with TRBD1. The CDR3 totals 15 residues. Germline assignment: CDR1 MNHEY and CDR2 SMNVEV (reference sequence). V shed 5 bases and J 6 bases; nucleotides not matched to a gene: 10. The DNA of the CDR3 is TGTGCCAGCAGTCGACGACAGGGTTTTCTCAATGAGCAGTTCTTC. Encoded protein: CASSRRQGFLNEQFF.

The chain has TRBV11-2 and TRBJ2-1; the match to TRBD2 covers 13 bases. The CDR3 contains 19 residues. J gave up 8 bases and V 1 base, and 14 bases lay outside the gene matches. In germline, CDR1 is SGHAT, CDR2 FQNNGV. The CDR3 is CASSLGTGTSGIVGDEQFF. The CDR3 DNA is TGTGCCAGCAGCTTAGGGACCGGGACTAGCGGGATCGTTGGAGATGAGCAGTTCTTC.

This sequence joins TRBV6-2 or TRBV6-3 and TRBJ2-7; 8 bases fit TRBD1. There are 14 residues in the CDR3. V lost 2 bases and J lost 7; bases outside the gene matches: 7. The germline CDR1 and CDR2 sequences are MNHEY and SVGEGT. The DNA for the CDR3 is TGTGCCAGCAGTTACACGACAGGGGAGCGGGAGCAGTACTTC. Translation gives CASSYTTGEREQYF.

The rearrangement links TRBV6-1 to TRBJ1-6; 7 bases agree with TRBD1. The CDR3 is 14 residues long. Per the germline V gene, CDR1 is MNHNS and CDR2 is SASEGT. V trimming: 6 bases; J trimming: 7 bases; junction bases outside the gene matches: 6. The CDR3 DNA reads as TGTGCCAGCAGGGAGACAGGGCGGAATTCACCCCTCCACTTT. Encoded protein: CASRETGRNSPLHF.

This clonotype was recorded many times. This chain connects TRBV4-3 to TRBJ2-5, with D possibly matching TRBD1 (6 bases). Trimming took 0 bases from V and 6 from J, leaving 8 bases between them. The CDR3 sequence is 13 residues long. Germline V gene sequence: CDR1 LGHNA, CDR2 YSLEER. The CDR3 here is CASSQEQGKTQYF. The CDR3 nucleotides read TGCGCCAGCAGCCAAGAACAGGGAAAGACCCAGTACTTC.

This clonotype was observed a handful of times. The rearrangement joins TRBV3-1 to TRBJ2-5, with 7 bases that match TRBD1. The CDR3 length is 15 residues. Germline values: CDR1 LGHDT, CDR2 YNNKEL (reference sequence). V lost 4 bases, J lost 2 bases, and 7 bases stayed unmatched. This CDR3 is CASSPATGVQETQYF. The CDR3 region has the DNA TGTGCCAGCAGCCCGGCTACAGGGGTACAAGAGACCCAGTACTTC.

This clonotype appeared many times. The J gene is TRBJ2-1, the V gene TRBV20-1, with 11 bases lining up with TRBD2. Germline CDR1 reads DFQATT; CDR2 reads SNEGSKA (reference sequence). The CDR3 has 14 amino acids. J gave up 3 bases and V 6 bases, and 4 bases lay outside the gene matches. This chain's CDR3 is CSATSGAVYNEQFF. The CDR3 nucleotides are TGCAGTGCGACTAGCGGGGCCGTCTACAATGAGCAGTTCTTC.